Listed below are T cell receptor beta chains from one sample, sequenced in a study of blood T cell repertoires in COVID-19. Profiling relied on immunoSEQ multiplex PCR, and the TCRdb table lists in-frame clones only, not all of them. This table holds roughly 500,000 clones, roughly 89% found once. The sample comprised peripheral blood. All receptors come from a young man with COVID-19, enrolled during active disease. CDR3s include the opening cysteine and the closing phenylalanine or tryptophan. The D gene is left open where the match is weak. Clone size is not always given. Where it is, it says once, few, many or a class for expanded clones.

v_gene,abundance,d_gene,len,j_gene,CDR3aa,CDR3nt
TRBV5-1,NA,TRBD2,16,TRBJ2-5,CASSLGSGGAFETQYF,TGCGCCAGCAGCTTGGGGAGCGGGGGGGCCTTTGAGACCCAGTACTTC
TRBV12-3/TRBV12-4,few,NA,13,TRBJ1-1,CASSYRRHTEAFF,TGTGCCAGCAGTTACCGGAGACACACTGAAGCTTTCTTT
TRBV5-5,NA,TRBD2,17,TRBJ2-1,CASSLASLAGGYNEQFF,TGTGCCAGCAGCTTGGCGTCGTTAGCGGGAGGGTACAATGAGCAGTTCTTC
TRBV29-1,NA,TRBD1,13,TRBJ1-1,CSVADRGFTEAFF,TGCAGCGTTGCGGACAGGGGCTTCACTGAAGCTTTCTTT
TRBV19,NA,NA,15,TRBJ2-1,CASSSRLTAGNEQFF,TGTGCCAGTAGTTCCCGTCTAACGGCGGGGAATGAGCAGTTCTTC
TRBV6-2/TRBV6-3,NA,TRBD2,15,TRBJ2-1,CASSYAAGGMDEQFF,TGTGCCAGCAGTTATGCGGCGGGAGGTATGGATGAGCAGTTCTTC
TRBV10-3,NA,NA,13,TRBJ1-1,CAISRDTNTEAFF,TGTGCCATCAGCCGGGACACAAACACTGAAGCTTTCTTT
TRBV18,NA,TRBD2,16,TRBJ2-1,CASSPRTGGPNNEQFF,TGTGCCAGCTCACCACGGACGGGGGGGCCGAACAATGAGCAGTTCTTC
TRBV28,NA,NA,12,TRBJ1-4,CASSPPGEPLFF,TGTGCCAGCAGTCCCCCCGGGGAGCCGCTGTTTTTT
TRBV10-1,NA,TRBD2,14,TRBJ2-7,CASSVGRGFTEQYF,TGCGCCAGCAGTGTTGGGAGGGGATTTACCGAGCAGTACTTC
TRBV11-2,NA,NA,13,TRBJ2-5,CASSLEGEETQYF,TGTGCCAGCAGCTTAGAAGGGGAAGAGACCCAGTACTTC
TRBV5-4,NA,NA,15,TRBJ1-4,CASSRLGGDNEKLFF,TGTGCCAGCAGCCGGTTAGGAGGGGATAATGAAAAACTGTTTTTT
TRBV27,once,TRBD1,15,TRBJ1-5,CASSPTRTGNQPQHF,TGTGCCAGCAGTCCCACTCGGACAGGGAATCAGCCCCAGCATTTT
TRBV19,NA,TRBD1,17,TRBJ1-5,CASSEGTGTHSNQPQHF,TGTGCCAGTAGTGAGGGGACAGGGACCCATAGCAATCAGCCCCAGCATTTT
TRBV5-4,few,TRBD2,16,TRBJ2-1,CASSSGVLAGYNEQFF,TGTGCCAGCAGCTCCGGGGTTCTAGCGGGATACAATGAGCAGTTCTTC
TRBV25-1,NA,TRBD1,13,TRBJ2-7,CASRDRGSLEQYF,TGTGCCAGCAGAGACAGGGGGTCCCTCGAGCAGTACTTC
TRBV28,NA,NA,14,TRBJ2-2,CASSSISGSGELFF,TGTGCCAGCAGCTCGATTTCAGGGTCCGGGGAGCTGTTTTTT
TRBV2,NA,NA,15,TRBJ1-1,CAITFGRTDKPEAFF,TGTGCCATCACTTTCGGACGGACGGACAAACCTGAAGCTTTCTTT